This record looks at one T cell receptor (beta chain) sequence and its context. The CDR3 is 13 amino acids. Between the trimmed V and J ends, which lost 5 bases and 5 bases, there was a span of 13 bases. Germline-derived CDR1 and CDR2 are SGHRS and YFSETQ. Generated by immunoSEQ multiplex PCR, the TCRdb table keeps only in-frame clones and is missing some. The sample carries roughly 80,000 clones, nearly 90% recorded once. The data are from a study of T cell responses to AZD1222 COVID-19 vaccine. This sequence joins TRBV5-1 and TRBJ2-5; D is possibly TRBD2 (5 bases). The sequence came from an adult in good health. The sample in question was peripheral blood, obtained on day 0 of MenACWY control vaccination. The CDR3, as DNA: TGCGCCAGCAGTCGGGAACTCCAGGAGACCCAGTACTTC. It codes for CASSRELQETQYF.